The clone carrying this T cell receptor (beta chain) has more than one count but fewer than ten. The target antigen is unknown. This record belongs to a study of T cells after yellow fever vaccination. Study overall: Some fractions had low cell numbers, and these were prepared with SMART-Seq v4 Ultra Low Input.

Study-wide findings and caveats: FACS-sorted repertoires could harbor abundant contaminating bulk-population clonotypes. It was the secondary response that reached its peak faster, day 5 versus 15, but it was weaker. Overlap between CD4 and CD8 compartments was detected for a small share of clonotypes.

MiXCR, run by TCRdb on the 5' RACE reads, gives a single entry per CDR3 protein. The top ten hold less than 20% of the sample, which has more than 350,000 distinct CDR3 sequences, 11% seen once. Germline-derived CDR1 and CDR2 are KGHSH and LQKENI. The CDR3 extends over 16 amino acids. Trimming at V came to 5 bases and at J to 2 bases, leaving 11 bases not matched to a gene. The chain carries TRBV18 and TRBJ2-5; 7 bases match TRBD2. The sample consisted of PBMCs, taken on the day of the first yellow fever vaccination. This clonotype was obtained from a man aged 18 to 30 who received the YFV17D yellow fever vaccine. Here the CDR3 DNA reads TGTGCCAGCTCAACCTTACGGGCTAGCGGTCAAGAGACCCAGTACTTC. Amino acids: CASSTLRASGQETQYF. Together with reference TRBV18 and TRBJ2-5, the CDR3 gives the full variable domain: NAGVMQNPRHLVRRRGQEARLRCSPMKGHSHVYWYRQLPEEGLKFMVYLQKENIIDESGMPKERFSAEFPKEGPSILRIQQVVRGDSAAYFCASSTLRASGQETQYFGPGTRLLVL.